The entry that follows covers one T cell receptor (beta chain) sequence. Antigen unknown. This sample stems from a study of cytomegalovirus exposure and HLA in healthy donors. Overall study: A previous analysis identified approximately 110 million unique TCR beta sequences derived from around 200 million T cells. Whole-study results and caveats: It was confirmed in vitro that a few of the CMV-associated chains were specific for CMV antigens.

The PCR was carried out with 60 Vbeta primers and 13 Jbeta primers. TCRdb keeps only in-frame clones here, not all; method: immunoSEQ multiplex PCR. The data show 150,000 to 200,000 clones, roughly 80% seen once. Trimming pared 4 bases from V and 7 bases from J, leaving 11 bases between. CDR1 is SGHRS, CDR2 YFSETQ, per germline. CDR3 size: 12 residues. Sequencing was performed on PBMCs. V gene TRBV5-1 combines with J gene TRBJ1-2; TRBD1 is a possible D gene (6 bases). This sequence originates from a man aged 30 to 39 in good health and CMV-seropositive. CDR3 coding DNA: TGCGCCAGCAGCCCCCAGGACAGTGGCTACACCTTC. Translated, it gives CASSPQDSGYTF.